This entry features one TCR beta chain sequence. TCRdb ran MiXCR on the RT-PCR reads and lists one entry per CDR3 protein. The sample lists under 200,000 distinct CDR3 sequences, about 30% occurring once. The sample comes from a study of patients and donors after allogeneic stem cell transplantation. This receptor was obtained from a human donor who was either an allogeneic HSCT recipient or a stem cell or donor lymphocyte infusion donor (not recorded which). It is not recorded whose cells these are; they may come from a transplant donor. The specimen was blood, either unsorted or a sorted T cell fraction (not recorded which).

This CDR3 reads CASSLGFGNEQFF. The CDR3, as DNA: TGTGCCAGCAGTTTAGGTTTTGGGAATGAGCAGTTCTTC. The chain uses TRBV12-3 or TRBV12-4 and TRBJ2-1; no definite D call. The V end was cut by 1 base, the J end by 7 bases, with 8 bases between. The CDR3 consists of 13 residues.